This record covers a single T cell receptor (beta chain). This sample stems from a study of OX40 agonist ivuxolimab in advanced cancers. CDR3 size: 15 residues. Germline trimming cut 0 bases from V and 5 bases from J; bases unmatched to any gene: 5. CDR1 and CDR2 from the germline V gene are SGDLS and YYNGEE. Data came from immunoSEQ multiplex PCR; TCRdb stores just in-frame clones and leaves some out. The table lists about 69,000 clones, around 89% of them singletons, with over 3% in the top ten. The sequencing here drew on CD4+ or CD8+ T cells sorted from blood, taken in a trial of the OX40 agonist ivuxolimab. The clonotype comes from an adult with an advanced solid tumor such as melanoma, head and neck, liver or kidney cancer. J is TRBJ1-1 and V is TRBV9, with 9 bases lining up with TRBD1. CDR3 in DNA: TGTGCCAGCAGCGTAGAGGGACAGGGAGGGACTGAAGCTTTCTTT. The encoded protein is CASSVEGQGGTEAFF.